One T cell receptor beta chain is described in this entry. The sample belongs to a study of CD8+CD57+ T cells in acquired aplastic anemia. Genomic DNA templated the TCR beta VDJ and CDR3 profiling. TCRdb ran MiXCR on the reads and lists one entry per CDR3 protein. The data show around 170,000 distinct CDR3 sequences, roughly 63% seen once. The ends lost 5 bases at V and 5 bases at J; junction bases unmatched: 12. CDR1 and CDR2 (germline): SEHNR, FQNEAQ (reference sequence). The CDR3 loop spans 16 amino acids. The sequenced sample was sorted CD4+, CD8+, or CD8+CD57+ T cells (not recorded which) from PBMCs. V and J are TRBV7-9 and TRBJ2-5; 9 bases agree with TRBD1. This TCR was recovered from a human donor in good health. Here the CDR3 DNA reads TGTGCCAGCAGCGGTCGACAGGGGGGCGGGCGGGAGACCCAGTACTTC. Translated, it gives CASSGRQGGGRETQYF. Using reference TRBV7-9 and TRBJ2-5 for the parts outside the CDR3, the full variable domain is DTGVSQNPRHKITKRGQNVTFRCDPISEHNRLYWYRQTLGQGPEFLTYFQNEAQLEKSRLLSDRFSAERPKGSFSTLEIQRTEQGDSAMYLCASSGRQGGGRETQYFGPGTRLLVL.